Listed below are T cell receptor beta chains from one sample, sequenced in a study of T cells in Graves' hyperthyroidism and ophthalmopathy. A single record per CDR3 protein comes from TCRdb applying MiXCR to the multiplex PCR reads. The sample has roughly 280,000 distinct CDR3 sequences; roughly 22% are singletons. Sequences were obtained from blood. The receptors here all came from a man aged 25 to 45 with Graves' ophthalmopathy. Each CDR3 is given with its conserved first and last residue. The order of the fields is V gene, clone size, D gene, J gene, CDR3 protein, CDR3 DNA. D genes are given only for firm matches. Size tells how often a clone was seen (once, few, many) or the class of an expanded clone, and some rows leave it out.

V: TRBV3-1
size: -
D: -
J: TRBJ2-7
CDR3: CASSRLYGPYEQYF
DNA: TGTGCCAGCAGCCGACTATATGGGCCCTACGAGCAGTACTTC

V: TRBV6-2/TRBV6-3
size: -
D: -
J: TRBJ2-1
CDR3: CASSNRDSQFF
DNA: TGTGCCAGCAGCAACCGGGACTCACAGTTCTTC

V: TRBV4-1
size: -
D: TRBD1
J: TRBJ2-7
CDR3: CASSRNFFGTGSYEQYF
DNA: TGCGCCAGCAGCCGAAATTTCTTCGGGACAGGGAGCTACGAGCAGTACTTC

V: TRBV6-9
size: -
D: -
J: TRBJ2-7
CDR3: CANSYRDSYEQYF
DNA: TGTGCCAACAGTTACCGCGACTCCTACGAGCAGTACTTC

V: TRBV11-3
size: -
D: -
J: TRBJ2-2
CDR3: CASSSGYINTGELFF
DNA: TGTGCCAGCAGCTCCGGGTACATAAACACCGGGGAGCTGTTTTTT

V: TRBV24-1
size: -
D: TRBD1
J: TRBJ2-3
CDR3: CATSQGALTDTQYF
DNA: TGTGCCACCAGCCAGGGGGCCCTCACAGATACGCAGTATTTT

V: TRBV2
size: few
D: TRBD2
J: TRBJ2-3
CDR3: CASSSSGIVTDTQYF
DNA: TGTGCCAGCAGTTCTAGCGGGATTGTGACAGATACGCAGTATTTT

V: TRBV11-3
size: -
D: TRBD2
J: TRBJ2-1
CDR3: CASSPGTSGSPYNEQFF
DNA: TGTGCCAGCAGCCCAGGGACTAGCGGGAGTCCCTACAATGAGCAGTTCTTC

V: TRBV3-1
size: -
D: TRBD2
J: TRBJ2-1
CDR3: CASSPGWGRAPKQFF
DNA: TGTGCCAGCAGCCCCGGGTGGGGGAGGGCCCCCAAGCAGTTCTTC

V: TRBV7-3
size: many
D: TRBD2
J: TRBJ2-1
CDR3: CASSLHGTSGNDEQFF
DNA: TGTGCCAGCAGCTTGCACGGGACTAGCGGGAACGATGAGCAGTTCTTC

V: TRBV5-4
size: -
D: TRBD1
J: TRBJ2-3
CDR3: CASRRNTGATDTQYF
DNA: TGTGCCAGCAGGAGGAATACAGGGGCCACAGATACGCAGTATTTT

V: TRBV20-1
size: -
D: TRBD2
J: TRBJ2-5
CDR3: CSALAGGVETQYF
DNA: TGCAGTGCCTTAGCGGGAGGGGTGGAGACCCAGTACTTC

V: TRBV10-3
size: -
D: -
J: TRBJ1-1
CDR3: CAISEAGARTEAFF
DNA: TGTGCCATCAGTGAGGCGGGGGCCAGAACTGAAGCTTTCTTT

V: TRBV20-1
size: -
D: TRBD1
J: TRBJ2-3
CDR3: CSARGGQLTDTQYF
DNA: TGCAGTGCTAGAGGGGGACAGCTCACAGATACGCAGTATTTT

V: TRBV5-5
size: -
D: -
J: TRBJ2-7
CDR3: CASSLSSESGSEQYF
DNA: TGTGCCAGCAGCTTGAGTAGCGAGAGCGGCTCCGAGCAGTACTTC

V: TRBV5-1
size: few
D: -
J: TRBJ2-5
CDR3: CASSLVDSSQETQYF
DNA: TGCGCCAGCAGCTTGGTGGACAGTAGCCAAGAGACCCAGTACTTC

V: TRBV20-1
size: -
D: -
J: TRBJ2-1
CDR3: CSARDLSTYVYNEQFF
DNA: TGCAGTGCTAGAGATTTATCGACCTATGTCTACAATGAGCAGTTCTTC

V: TRBV30
size: -
D: -
J: TRBJ1-6
CDR3: CAWGLGYSSYNSPLHF
DNA: TGTGCCTGGGGTTTGGGATATAGCTCCTATAATTCACCCCTCCACTTT

V: TRBV7-3
size: -
D: TRBD2
J: TRBJ2-7
CDR3: CASSLSGGPLYEQYF
DNA: TGTGCCAGCAGCTTATCGGGGGGGCCCCTCTACGAGCAGTACTTC

V: TRBV11-2
size: many
D: -
J: TRBJ2-7
CDR3: CASSLGGGSSPYEQYF
DNA: TGTGCCAGCAGCCTAGGGGGGGGCTCTTCCCCCTACGAGCAGTACTTC

V: TRBV9
size: few
D: TRBD2
J: TRBJ2-3
CDR3: CASSTPRTSGRAGDTQYF
DNA: TGTGCCAGCAGTACTCCACGTACTAGCGGGAGGGCCGGAGATACGCAGTATTTT

V: TRBV29-1
size: -
D: -
J: TRBJ1-2
CDR3: CSVEQARDRAYTF
DNA: TGCAGCGTTGAACAGGCCCGGGACCGGGCCTACACCTTC

V: TRBV15
size: few
D: -
J: TRBJ2-7
CDR3: CATSRDTFSSYEQYF
DNA: TGTGCCACCAGCAGAGACACTTTCAGCTCCTACGAGCAGTACTTC

V: TRBV29-1
size: -
D: TRBD2
J: TRBJ2-1
CDR3: CSGLSGPYNEQFF
DNA: TGCAGCGGCCTTAGCGGGCCATACAATGAGCAGTTCTTC

V: TRBV11-3
size: many
D: TRBD2
J: TRBJ2-1
CDR3: CASSSGSGSSYNEQFF
DNA: TGTGCCAGCAGCTCAGGTAGCGGGAGTTCCTACAATGAGCAGTTCTTC

V: TRBV12-3/TRBV12-4
size: -
D: -
J: TRBJ1-1
CDR3: CASTNNIQAFF
DNA: TGTGCCAGCACCAATAATATTCAGGCTTTCTTT

V: TRBV19
size: few
D: -
J: TRBJ2-2
CDR3: CASSPDGITGELFF
DNA: TGTGCCAGTAGCCCGGACGGAATTACCGGGGAGCTGTTTTTT

V: TRBV20-1
size: -
D: TRBD1
J: TRBJ2-5
CDR3: CSASEGAEETQYF
DNA: TGCAGTGCTAGTGAGGGGGCCGAGGAGACCCAGTACTTC

V: TRBV12-3/TRBV12-4
size: -
D: -
J: TRBJ2-7
CDR3: CASGRDSREQYF
DNA: TGTGCCAGCGGACGAGACTCTAGAGAGCAGTACTTC

V: TRBV6-1
size: -
D: -
J: TRBJ1-4
CDR3: CASRPGKAATNEKLFF
DNA: TGTGCCAGCAGGCCAGGGAAGGCGGCGACTAATGAAAAACTGTTTTTT

V: TRBV19
size: -
D: -
J: TRBJ1-2
CDR3: CASNPRSPNYGYTF
DNA: TGTGCCAGCAACCCCAGGTCCCCTAACTATGGCTACACCTTC

V: TRBV5-1
size: many
D: -
J: TRBJ2-1
CDR3: CASSILTTSSYNEQFF
DNA: TGCGCCAGCAGCATCCTGACAACGAGCTCCTACAATGAGCAGTTCTTC

V: TRBV20-1
size: -
D: -
J: TRBJ1-4
CDR3: CSAYKATNEKLFF
DNA: TGCAGTGCTTACAAGGCAACTAATGAAAAACTGTTTTTT

V: TRBV27
size: few
D: TRBD1
J: TRBJ2-5
CDR3: CASSAFGTGWETQYF
DNA: TGTGCCAGCAGTGCATTCGGGACAGGTTGGGAGACCCAGTACTTC

V: TRBV7-9
size: -
D: -
J: TRBJ1-1
CDR3: CASSPHDRPLEAFF
DNA: TGTGCCAGCAGTCCTCACGACAGGCCCTTAGAAGCTTTCTTT

V: TRBV5-6
size: -
D: TRBD1
J: TRBJ1-6
CDR3: CASSSLGQGNSPLHF
DNA: TGTGCCAGCAGCTCGCTGGGACAGGGCAATTCACCCCTCCACTTT

V: TRBV6-4
size: few
D: -
J: TRBJ1-1
CDR3: CASSAGSDTEAFF
DNA: TGTGCCAGCAGTGCCGGGTCGGACACTGAAGCTTTCTTT

V: TRBV2
size: -
D: -
J: TRBJ1-5
CDR3: CASSREGPGEQPQHF
DNA: TGTGCCAGCAGCCGAGAGGGGCCAGGGGAACAGCCCCAGCATTTT

V: TRBV5-1
size: -
D: -
J: TRBJ2-3
CDR3: CASSLALTALSADTQYF
DNA: TGCGCCAGCAGCTTGGCCCTAACCGCCCTTAGCGCAGATACGCAGTATTTT

V: TRBV10-3
size: few
D: -
J: TRBJ2-5
CDR3: CAIRDPAVQETQYF
DNA: TGTGCCATCAGAGACCCTGCGGTACAAGAGACCCAGTACTTC

V: TRBV10-1
size: -
D: -
J: TRBJ1-2
CDR3: CASSPAGANYGYTF
DNA: TGCGCCAGCAGTCCCGCGGGGGCTAACTATGGCTACACCTTC

V: TRBV20-1
size: -
D: -
J: TRBJ2-5
CDR3: CSARGDLQETQYF
DNA: TGCAGTGCTAGAGGGGACTTACAAGAGACCCAGTACTTC